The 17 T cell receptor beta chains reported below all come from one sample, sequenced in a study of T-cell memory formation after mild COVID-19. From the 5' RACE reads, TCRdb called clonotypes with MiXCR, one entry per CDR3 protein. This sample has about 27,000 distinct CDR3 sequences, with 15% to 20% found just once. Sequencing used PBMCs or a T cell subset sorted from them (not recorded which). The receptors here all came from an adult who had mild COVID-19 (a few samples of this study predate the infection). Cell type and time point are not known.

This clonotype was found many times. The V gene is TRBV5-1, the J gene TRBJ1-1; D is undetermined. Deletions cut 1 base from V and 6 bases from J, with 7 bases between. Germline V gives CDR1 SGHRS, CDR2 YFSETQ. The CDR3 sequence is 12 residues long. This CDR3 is CASSLMGSEAFF. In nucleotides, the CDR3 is TGCGCCAGCAGCTTGATGGGATCTGAAGCTTTCTTT.

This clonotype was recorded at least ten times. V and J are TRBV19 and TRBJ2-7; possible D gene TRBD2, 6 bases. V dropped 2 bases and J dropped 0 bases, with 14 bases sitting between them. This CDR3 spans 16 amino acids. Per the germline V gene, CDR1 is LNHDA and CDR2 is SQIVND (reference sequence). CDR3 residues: CASSIFLGGSSYEQYF. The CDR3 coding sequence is TGTGCCAGTAGTATATTTTTGGGGGGTAGCTCCTACGAGCAGTACTTC.

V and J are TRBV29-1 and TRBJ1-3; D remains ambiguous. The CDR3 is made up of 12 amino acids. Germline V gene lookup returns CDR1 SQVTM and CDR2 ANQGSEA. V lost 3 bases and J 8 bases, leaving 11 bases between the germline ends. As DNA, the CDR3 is TGCAGCGTTGAGGGGTTAGCGCACACCATATATTTT. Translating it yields CSVEGLAHTIYF.

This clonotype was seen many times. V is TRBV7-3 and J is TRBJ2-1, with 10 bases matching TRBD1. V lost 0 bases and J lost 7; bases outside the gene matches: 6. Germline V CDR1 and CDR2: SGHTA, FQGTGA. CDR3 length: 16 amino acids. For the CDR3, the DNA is TGTGCCAGCAGCTTAACGGGCGGGACAGGGGTGAATGAGCAGTTCTTC. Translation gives CASSLTGGTGVNEQFF.

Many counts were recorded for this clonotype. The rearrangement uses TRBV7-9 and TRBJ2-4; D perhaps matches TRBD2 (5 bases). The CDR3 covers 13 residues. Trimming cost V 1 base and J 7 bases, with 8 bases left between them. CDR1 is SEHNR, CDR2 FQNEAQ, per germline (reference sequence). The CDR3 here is CASSLDGMNIQYF. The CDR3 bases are TGTGCCAGCAGCTTAGACGGGATGAACATTCAGTACTTC.

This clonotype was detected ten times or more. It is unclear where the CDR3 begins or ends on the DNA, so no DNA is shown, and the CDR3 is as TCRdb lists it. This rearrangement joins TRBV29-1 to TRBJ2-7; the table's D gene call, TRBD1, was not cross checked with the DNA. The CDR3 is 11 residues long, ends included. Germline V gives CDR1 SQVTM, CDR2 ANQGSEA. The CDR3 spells CSVGDGSLKYF.

CDR3 in DNA: TGCGCCAGCAGCTTGGGACAGGGATCGACTGAAGCTTTCTTT. This sequence encodes CASSLGQGSTEAFF. This chain uses TRBV5-1 with TRBJ1-1; 7 bases match TRBD1. The CDR3 extends over 14 amino acids. V lost 0 bases and J lost 5; bases outside the gene matches: 4. The germline CDR1 and CDR2 sequences are SGHRS and YFSETQ.

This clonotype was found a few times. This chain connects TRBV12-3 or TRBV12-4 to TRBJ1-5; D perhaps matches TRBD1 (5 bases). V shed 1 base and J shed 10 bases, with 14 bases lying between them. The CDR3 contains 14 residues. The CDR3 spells CASSLDGTLLPQHF. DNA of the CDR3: TGTGCCAGCAGTTTAGACGGGACCCTCCTTCCCCAGCATTTT.

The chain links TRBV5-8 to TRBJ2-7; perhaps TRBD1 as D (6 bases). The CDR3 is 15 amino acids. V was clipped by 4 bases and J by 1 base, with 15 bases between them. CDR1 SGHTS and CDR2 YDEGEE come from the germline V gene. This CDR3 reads CASSPQQGWSYEQYF. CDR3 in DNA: TGTGCCAGCAGCCCTCAACAGGGTTGGTCCTACGAGCAGTACTTC.

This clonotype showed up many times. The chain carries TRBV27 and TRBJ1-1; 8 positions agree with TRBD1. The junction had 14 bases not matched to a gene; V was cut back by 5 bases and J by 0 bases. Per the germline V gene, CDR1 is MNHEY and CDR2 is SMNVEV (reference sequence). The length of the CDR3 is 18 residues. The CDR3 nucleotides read TGTGCCAGCAGTCGGTACCTAGGGGACAGGAACCTGAACACTGAAGCTTTCTTT. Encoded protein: CASSRYLGDRNLNTEAFF.

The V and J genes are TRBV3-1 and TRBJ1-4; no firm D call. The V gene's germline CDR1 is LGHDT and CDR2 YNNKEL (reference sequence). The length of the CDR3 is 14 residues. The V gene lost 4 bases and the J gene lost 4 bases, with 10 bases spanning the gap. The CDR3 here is CASSLRGSNEKLFF. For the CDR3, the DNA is TGTGCCAGCAGCCTCCGGGGAAGTAATGAAAAACTGTTTTTT.

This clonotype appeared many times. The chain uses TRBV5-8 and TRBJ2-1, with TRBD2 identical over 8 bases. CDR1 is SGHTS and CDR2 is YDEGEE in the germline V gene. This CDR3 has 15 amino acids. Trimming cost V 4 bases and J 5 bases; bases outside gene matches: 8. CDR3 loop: CASSLVVAGHNEQFF. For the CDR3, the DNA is TGTGCCAGCAGCCTTGTGGTAGCGGGACACAATGAGCAGTTCTTC.

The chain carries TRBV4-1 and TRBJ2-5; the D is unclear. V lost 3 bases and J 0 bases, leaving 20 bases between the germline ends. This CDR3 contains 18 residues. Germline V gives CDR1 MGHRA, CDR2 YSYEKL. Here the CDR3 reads CASSQSRGGGGYQETQYF. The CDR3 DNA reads TGCGCCAGCAGCCAGTCTCGCGGCGGTGGTGGGTACCAAGAGACCCAGTACTTC.

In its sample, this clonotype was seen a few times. The CDR3 protein is CASSLDPGSQLETQYF. CDR3 coding DNA: TGTGCCAGCAGCTTAGACCCCGGGAGTCAGCTAGAGACCCAGTACTTC. This chain connects TRBV7-6 to TRBJ2-5, with TRBD2 as a possible D gene (6 bases). Per the germline V gene, CDR1 is SGHVS and CDR2 is FNYEAQ. Trimming shortened V by 1 base and J by 4 bases, and 16 bases separated the two germline ends. This CDR3 region has 16 residues.

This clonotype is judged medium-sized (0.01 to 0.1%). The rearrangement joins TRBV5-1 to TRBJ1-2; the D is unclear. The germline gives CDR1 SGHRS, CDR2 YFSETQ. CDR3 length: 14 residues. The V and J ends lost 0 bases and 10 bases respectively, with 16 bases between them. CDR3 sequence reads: CASSLVAGTSLYTF. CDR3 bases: TGCGCCAGCAGCTTGGTGGCTGGAACCTCTCTCTACACCTTC.

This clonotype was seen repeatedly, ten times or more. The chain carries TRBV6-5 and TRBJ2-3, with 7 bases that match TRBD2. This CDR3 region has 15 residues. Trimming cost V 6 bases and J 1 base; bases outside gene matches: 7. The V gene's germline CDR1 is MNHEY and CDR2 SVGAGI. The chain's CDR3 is CASRPGAGGTDTQYF. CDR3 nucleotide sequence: TGTGCCAGCAGGCCCGGGGCGGGAGGCACAGATACGCAGTATTTT.

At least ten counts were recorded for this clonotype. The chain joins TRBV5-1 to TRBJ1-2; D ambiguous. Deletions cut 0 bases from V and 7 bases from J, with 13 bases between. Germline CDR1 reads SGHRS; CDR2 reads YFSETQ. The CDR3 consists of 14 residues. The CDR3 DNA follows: TGCGCCAGCAGCTTGGAATTGGGCCCCTTTGGCTACACCTTC. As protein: CASSLELGPFGYTF.